This T cell receptor beta chain was identified during a study of Graves' ophthalmopathy and Graves' hyperthyroidism. This clonotype was counted a few times. The study amplified TCR beta CDR3 regions using RNA transcripts. HTBI primers were used in a first-round RT-PCR, which preceded a second-round multiplex PCR. MiXCR was run by TCRdb on the multiplex PCR reads, yielding one entry per CDR3 protein. The sample shows around 1,200,000 distinct CDR3 sequences, 35% to 45% of them seen only once. Sequenced input: peripheral blood or thyroid tissue (not recorded which). The origin of this receptor is an adult man with Graves' hyperthyroidism.

CDR3 nucleotides: TGTGCCAGCAGCAATTCAGGGGTCGGCGCTTTCTTT. Protein sequence: CASSNSGVGAFF. The V and J genes are TRBV7-9 and TRBJ1-1; the D gene is possibly TRBD1 (6 bases). Looked up from germline, CDR1 is SEHNR and CDR2 is FQNEAQ (reference sequence). V dropped 5 bases and J dropped 11 bases, with 15 bases sitting between them. This CDR3 contains 12 residues.